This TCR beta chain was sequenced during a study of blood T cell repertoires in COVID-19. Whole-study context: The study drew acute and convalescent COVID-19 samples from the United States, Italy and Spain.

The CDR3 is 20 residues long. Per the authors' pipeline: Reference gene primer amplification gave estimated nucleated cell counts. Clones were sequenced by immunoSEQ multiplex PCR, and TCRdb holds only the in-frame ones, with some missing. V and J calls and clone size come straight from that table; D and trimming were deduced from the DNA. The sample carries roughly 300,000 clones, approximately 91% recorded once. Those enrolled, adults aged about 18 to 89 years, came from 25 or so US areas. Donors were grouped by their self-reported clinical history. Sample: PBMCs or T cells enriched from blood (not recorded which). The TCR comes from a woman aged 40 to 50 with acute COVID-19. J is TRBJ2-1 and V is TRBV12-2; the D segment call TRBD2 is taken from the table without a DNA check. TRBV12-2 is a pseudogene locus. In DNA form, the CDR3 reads TGTGCAAGTCGCTTTGAAGCCGGGACTAGCGGGAGTACGGCCTACAATGAGCAGTTCTTC. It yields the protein CASRFEAGTSGSTAYNEQFF.